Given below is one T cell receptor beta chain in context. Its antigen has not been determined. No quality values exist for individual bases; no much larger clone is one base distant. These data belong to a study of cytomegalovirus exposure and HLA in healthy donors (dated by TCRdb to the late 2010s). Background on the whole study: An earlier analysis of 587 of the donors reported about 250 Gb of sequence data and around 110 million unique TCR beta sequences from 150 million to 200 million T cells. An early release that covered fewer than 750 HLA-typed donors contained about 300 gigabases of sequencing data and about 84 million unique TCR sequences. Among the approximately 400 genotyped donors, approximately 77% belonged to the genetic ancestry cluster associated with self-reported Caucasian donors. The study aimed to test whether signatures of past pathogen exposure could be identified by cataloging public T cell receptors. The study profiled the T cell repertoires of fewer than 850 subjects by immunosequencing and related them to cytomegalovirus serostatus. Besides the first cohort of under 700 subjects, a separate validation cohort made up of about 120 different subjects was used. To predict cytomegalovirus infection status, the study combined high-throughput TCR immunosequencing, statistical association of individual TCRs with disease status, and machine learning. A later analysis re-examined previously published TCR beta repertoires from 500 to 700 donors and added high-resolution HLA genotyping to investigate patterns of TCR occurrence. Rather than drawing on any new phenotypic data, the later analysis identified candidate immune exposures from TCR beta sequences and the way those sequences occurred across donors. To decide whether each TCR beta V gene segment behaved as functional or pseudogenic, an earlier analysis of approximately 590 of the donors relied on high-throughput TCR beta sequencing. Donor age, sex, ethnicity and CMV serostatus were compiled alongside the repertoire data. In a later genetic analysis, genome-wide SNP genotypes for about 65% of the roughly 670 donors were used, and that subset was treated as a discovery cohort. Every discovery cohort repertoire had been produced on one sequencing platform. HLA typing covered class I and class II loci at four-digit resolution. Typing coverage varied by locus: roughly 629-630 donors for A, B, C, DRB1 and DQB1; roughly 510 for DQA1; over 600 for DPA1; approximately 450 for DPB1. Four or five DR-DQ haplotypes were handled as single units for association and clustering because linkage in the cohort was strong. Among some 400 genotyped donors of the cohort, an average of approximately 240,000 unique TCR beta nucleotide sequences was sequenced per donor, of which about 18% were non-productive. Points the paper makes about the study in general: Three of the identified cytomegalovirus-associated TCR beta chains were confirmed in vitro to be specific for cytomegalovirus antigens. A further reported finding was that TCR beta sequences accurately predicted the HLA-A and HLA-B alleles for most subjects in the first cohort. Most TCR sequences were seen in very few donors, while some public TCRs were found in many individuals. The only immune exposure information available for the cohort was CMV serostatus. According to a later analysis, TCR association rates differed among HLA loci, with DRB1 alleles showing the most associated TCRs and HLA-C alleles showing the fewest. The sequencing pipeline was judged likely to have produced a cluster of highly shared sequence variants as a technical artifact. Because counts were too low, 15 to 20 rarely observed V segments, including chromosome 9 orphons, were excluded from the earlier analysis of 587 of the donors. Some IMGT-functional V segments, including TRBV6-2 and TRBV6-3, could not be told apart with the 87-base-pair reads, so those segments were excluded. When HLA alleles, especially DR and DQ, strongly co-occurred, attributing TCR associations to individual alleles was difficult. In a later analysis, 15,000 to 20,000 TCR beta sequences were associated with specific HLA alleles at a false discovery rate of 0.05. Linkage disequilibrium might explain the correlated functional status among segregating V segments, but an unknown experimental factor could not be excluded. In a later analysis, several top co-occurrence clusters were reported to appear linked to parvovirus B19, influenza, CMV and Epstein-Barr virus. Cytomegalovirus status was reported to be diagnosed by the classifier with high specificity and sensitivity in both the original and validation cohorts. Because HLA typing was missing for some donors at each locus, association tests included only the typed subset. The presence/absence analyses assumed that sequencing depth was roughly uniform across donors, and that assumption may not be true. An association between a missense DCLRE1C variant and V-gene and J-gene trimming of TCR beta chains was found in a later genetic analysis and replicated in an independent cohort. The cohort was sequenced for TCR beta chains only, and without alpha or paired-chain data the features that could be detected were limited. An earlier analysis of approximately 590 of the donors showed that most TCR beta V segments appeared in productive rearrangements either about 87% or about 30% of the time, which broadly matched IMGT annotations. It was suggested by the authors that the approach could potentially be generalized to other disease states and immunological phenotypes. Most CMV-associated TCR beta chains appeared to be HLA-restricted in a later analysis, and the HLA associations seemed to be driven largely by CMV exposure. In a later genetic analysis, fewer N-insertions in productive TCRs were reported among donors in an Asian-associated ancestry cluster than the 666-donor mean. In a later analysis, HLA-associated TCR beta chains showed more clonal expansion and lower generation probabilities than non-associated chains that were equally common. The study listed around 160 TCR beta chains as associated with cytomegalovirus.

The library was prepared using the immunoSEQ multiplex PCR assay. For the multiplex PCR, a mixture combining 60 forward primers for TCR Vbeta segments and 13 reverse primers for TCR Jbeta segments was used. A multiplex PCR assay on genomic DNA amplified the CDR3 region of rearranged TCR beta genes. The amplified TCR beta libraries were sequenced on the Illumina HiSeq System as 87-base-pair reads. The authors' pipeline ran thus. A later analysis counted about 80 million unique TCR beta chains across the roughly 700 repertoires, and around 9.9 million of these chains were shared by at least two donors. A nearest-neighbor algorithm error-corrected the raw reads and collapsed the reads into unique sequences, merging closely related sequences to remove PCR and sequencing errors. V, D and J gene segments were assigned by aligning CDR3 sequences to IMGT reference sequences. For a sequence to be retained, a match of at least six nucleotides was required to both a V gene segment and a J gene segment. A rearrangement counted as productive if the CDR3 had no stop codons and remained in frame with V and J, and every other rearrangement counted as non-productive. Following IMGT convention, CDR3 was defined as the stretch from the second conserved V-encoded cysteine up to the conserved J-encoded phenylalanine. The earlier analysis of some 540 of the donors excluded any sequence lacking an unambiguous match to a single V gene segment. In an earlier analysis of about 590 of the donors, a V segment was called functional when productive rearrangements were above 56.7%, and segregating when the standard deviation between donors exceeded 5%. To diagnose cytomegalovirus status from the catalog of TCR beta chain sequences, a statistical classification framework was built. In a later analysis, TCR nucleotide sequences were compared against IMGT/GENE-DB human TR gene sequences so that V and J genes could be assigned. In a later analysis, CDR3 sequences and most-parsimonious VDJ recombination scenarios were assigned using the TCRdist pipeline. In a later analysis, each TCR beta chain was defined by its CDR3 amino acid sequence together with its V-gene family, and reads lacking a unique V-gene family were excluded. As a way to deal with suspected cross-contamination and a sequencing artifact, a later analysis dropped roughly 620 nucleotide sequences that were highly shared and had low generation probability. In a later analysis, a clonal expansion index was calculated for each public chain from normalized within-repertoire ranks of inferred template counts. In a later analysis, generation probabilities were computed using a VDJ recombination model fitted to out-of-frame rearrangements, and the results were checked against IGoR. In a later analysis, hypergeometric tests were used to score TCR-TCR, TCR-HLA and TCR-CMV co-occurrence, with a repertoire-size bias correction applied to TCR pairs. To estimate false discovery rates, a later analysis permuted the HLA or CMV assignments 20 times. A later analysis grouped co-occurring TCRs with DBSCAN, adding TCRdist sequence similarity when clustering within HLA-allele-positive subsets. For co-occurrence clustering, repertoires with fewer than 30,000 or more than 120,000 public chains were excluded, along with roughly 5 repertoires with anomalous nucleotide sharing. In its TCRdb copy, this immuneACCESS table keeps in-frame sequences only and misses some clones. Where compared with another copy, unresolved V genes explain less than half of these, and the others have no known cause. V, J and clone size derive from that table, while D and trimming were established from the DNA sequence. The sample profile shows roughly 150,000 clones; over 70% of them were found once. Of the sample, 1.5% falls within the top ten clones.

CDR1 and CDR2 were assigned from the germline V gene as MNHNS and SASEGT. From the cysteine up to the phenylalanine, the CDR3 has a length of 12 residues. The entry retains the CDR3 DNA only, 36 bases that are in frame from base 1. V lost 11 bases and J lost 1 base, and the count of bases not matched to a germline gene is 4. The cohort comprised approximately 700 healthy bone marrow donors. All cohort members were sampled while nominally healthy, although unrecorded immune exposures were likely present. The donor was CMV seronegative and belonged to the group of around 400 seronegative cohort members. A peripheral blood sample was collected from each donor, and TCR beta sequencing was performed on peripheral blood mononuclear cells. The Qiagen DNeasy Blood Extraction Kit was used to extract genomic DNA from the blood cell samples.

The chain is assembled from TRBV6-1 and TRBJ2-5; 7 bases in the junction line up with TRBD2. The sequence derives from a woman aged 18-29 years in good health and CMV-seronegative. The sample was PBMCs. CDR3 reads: CAGGGIQETQYF. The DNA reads TGTGCCGGGGGGGGGATCCAAGAGACCCAGTACTTC.